These 21 T cell receptor beta chains were sequenced from one sample in a study of cytomegalovirus exposure and HLA in healthy donors (dated by TCRdb to about 2017). The protocol used for the library was the immunoSEQ multiplex PCR assay. A mixture of 60 forward primers for TCR Vbeta segments and 13 reverse primers for TCR Jbeta segments was used in the multiplex PCR. As stored in TCRdb, this immuneACCESS dataset retains in-frame rearrangements with V and J assigned. A fraction of the clones does not appear; measured against another copy, unresolved V genes explain less than half of the discrepancy, and the remainder lacks a known reason. This sample's table lists over 100,000 clones. Of the sample, less than 4.5% is held by the ten largest clones. The sequencing sample was made of PBMCs. These receptors all come from a man younger than 45 in good health and CMV-seronegative.

The chain combines TRBV19 with TRBJ2-2, with no clear D. V lost 3 bases and J 7 bases, leaving 6 bases between the germline ends. The CDR3 runs to 12 residues. Germline CDR1 is LNHDA and CDR2 is SQIVND (reference sequence). The CDR3 coding sequence is TGTGCCAGTAGTATTGGCGGCGGGGAGCTGTTTTTT. Amino acids: CASSIGGGELFF.

CDR3 sequence: CASSPARGVWEQYF. Written as DNA, the CDR3 is TGTGCCAGCAGCCCCGCCAGGGGGGTATGGGAGCAGTACTTC. This chain joins TRBV9 and TRBJ2-7, with a possible D match to TRBD1 (7 bases). Deletions cut 4 bases from V and 7 bases from J, with 18 bases between. Germline V lookup: CDR1 SGDLS, CDR2 YYNGEE. There are 14 residues in the CDR3. Together with reference TRBV9 and TRBJ2-7, the CDR3 gives the full variable domain: DSGVTQTPKHLITATGQRVTLRCSPRSGDLSVYWYQQSLDQGLQFLIQYYNGEERAKGNILERFSAQQFPDLHSELNLSSLELGDSALYFCASSPARGVWEQYFGPGTRLTVT.

A word on this clone: The junction shows a germline mismatch at one end, possibly a read error. The chain couples TRBV6-1 to TRBJ1-5; 8 bases are a match to TRBD1. The CDR3 is made up of 17 amino acids. CDR1 and CDR2 from the germline V gene are MNHNS and SASEGT. CDR3 in DNA: TGTGCCAGCAGGGAAGGGGACAGGCTAAGTTTTGGTCAGCCCCAGCATTTT. It codes for CASREGDRLSFGQPQHF.

This sequence joins TRBV19 and TRBJ2-7; D possibly corresponds to TRBD2 (6 bases). Looked up from germline, CDR1 is LNHDA and CDR2 is SQIVND (reference sequence). This CDR3 region has 14 residues. V was pared by 5 bases and J by 0 bases, with 11 bases between. The DNA for the CDR3 is TGTGCCAGTAGTCCCGGGGGAAACTCCTACGAGCAGTACTTC. It specifies CASSPGGNSYEQYF.

The CDR3: CASTESGGVNEQFF. Here the CDR3 DNA reads TGTGCCAGCACTGAGTCGGGGGGGGTTAATGAGCAGTTCTTC. The chain recombines TRBV27 with TRBJ2-1; 8 bases align to TRBD2. Unmatched junction bases numbered 9, after V lost 7 bases and J lost 7 bases. The CDR3 extends over 14 amino acids. Germline lookup yields CDR1 MNHEY and CDR2 SMNVEV (reference sequence).

This rearrangement joins TRBV7-6 to TRBJ1-2; a weak D match, TRBD1 (6 bases). Between the trimmed V and J ends, which lost 0 bases and 6 bases, there was a span of 14 bases. Germline V gives CDR1 SGHVS, CDR2 FNYEAQ. This CDR3 is built from 15 residues. Here the CDR3 DNA reads TGTGCCAGCAGCTTAGCGCAGCGGGGGGCAAATGGCTACACCTTC. This codes for CASSLAQRGANGYTF.

This chain uses TRBV6-1 with TRBJ1-2; D gene unclear. The CDR3 loop spans 15 amino acids. The germline CDR1 and CDR2 sequences are MNHNS and SASEGT. V was clipped by 3 bases and J by 0 bases, with 11 bases between them. CDR3 region: CASSDGSRTNYGYTF. CDR3 DNA: TGTGCCAGCAGTGACGGGTCCAGAACTAACTATGGCTACACCTTC.

The genes are TRBV19 and TRBJ2-7; tentative D call: TRBD1 (6 bases). Trimming pared 6 bases from V and 4 bases from J, leaving 16 bases between. The CDR3 spans 14 residues. Germline V gene data show CDR1 as LNHDA and CDR2 as SQIVND (reference sequence). The DNA for the CDR3 is TGTGCCAGTAGCCGAGACGGGACAAAATACGAGCAGTACTTC. This codes for CASSRDGTKYEQYF.

A word on this clone: At one of its ends the junction is not consistent with the germline gene, which may arise from a read error. The chain is built from TRBV6-5 and TRBJ1-5, with D perhaps TRBD1 (6 bases). The CDR3 length is 13 residues. CDR1 MNHEY and CDR2 SVGAGI come from the germline V gene. CDR3 region: CASRRGGEGKEYF. CDR3 sequence (DNA): TGTGCCAGCAGGAGGGGGGGGGAGGGTAAGGAGTATTTT.

The chain is built from TRBV5-1 and TRBJ2-7; D perhaps matches TRBD1 (6 bases). CDR1 and CDR2 (germline): SGHRS, YFSETQ. The CDR3 is 14 amino acids. The V end was cut by 1 base, the J end by 3 bases, with 11 bases between. CDR3 bases: TGCGCCAGCAGCTTGATTACAGGGAACTACGAGCAGTACTTC. Protein product: CASSLITGNYEQYF. Complete variable domain (other parts from reference TRBV5-1 and TRBJ2-7): KAGVTQTPRYLIKTRGQQVTLSCSPISGHRSVSWYQQTPGQGLQFLFEYFSETQRNKGNFPGRFSGRQFSNSRSEMNVSTLELGDSALYLCASSLITGNYEQYFGPGTRLTVT.

The chain recombines TRBV28 with TRBJ2-5; D possibly corresponds to TRBD1 (5 bases). TRBJ2-7 matches the DNA end more closely, so the J call is doubtful. Per germline, CDR1 MDHEN and CDR2 SYDVKM. This CDR3 is 12 amino acids long. For the CDR3, the DNA is TGTGGCAGTAGGCAGGGTCCCTACGAGCAGTACTTC. Residues: CGSRQGPYEQYF.

The chain is built from TRBV19 and TRBJ1-2; D remains ambiguous. The CDR3 is 13 residues long. The V end was cut by 5 bases, the J end by 2 bases, with 9 bases between. Germline CDR1 is LNHDA and CDR2 is SQIVND (reference sequence). Written as DNA, the CDR3 is TGTGCCAGTAGTCCCCCAAAAAACTATGGCTACACCTTC. Protein product: CASSPPKNYGYTF.

This sequence joins TRBV7-8 and TRBJ2-7; D perhaps matches TRBD1 (6 bases). There are 13 residues in the CDR3. The germline V and J ends were trimmed by 3 bases and 2 bases, with 8 bases remaining between them. Germline CDR1 reads SGHVS; CDR2 reads FQNEAQ. CDR3 amino acids: CASSLDRTYEQYF. The CDR3 DNA reads TGTGCCAGCAGCTTGGACAGAACCTACGAGCAGTACTTC.

The chain employs TRBV5-1 and TRBJ2-5; 8 bases align to TRBD1. Germline V CDR1 and CDR2: SGHRS, YFSETQ. V lost 0 bases, J lost 4 bases, and 8 bases stayed unmatched. The CDR3 sequence is 16 residues long. CDR3 in DNA: TGCGCCAGCAGCTTGGGGGCCACAGGGGGTACAGAGACCCAGTACTTC. It codes for CASSLGATGGTETQYF. The full variable domain, in which reference TRBV5-1 and TRBJ2-5 provide the parts outside the CDR3, is KAGVTQTPRYLIKTRGQQVTLSCSPISGHRSVSWYQQTPGQGLQFLFEYFSETQRNKGNFPGRFSGRQFSNSRSEMNVSTLELGDSALYLCASSLGATGGTETQYFGPGTRLLVL.

This sequence joins TRBV6-1 and TRBJ2-2; D perhaps matches TRBD1 (6 bases). This CDR3 region has 18 residues. V was trimmed by 3 bases and J by 3 bases, leaving 20 bases between them. Germline assignment: CDR1 MNHNS and CDR2 SASEGT. DNA of the CDR3: TGTGCCAGCAGTGACTGCTCACTACAGGGAAGGGACACCGGGGAGCTGTTTTTT. It specifies CASSDCSLQGRDTGELFF.

The chain is built from TRBV2 and TRBJ2-2; D is perhaps TRBD2 (6 bases). Trimming removed 4 bases at V and 5 bases at J, with 11 bases between. Germline loops: CDR1 SNHLY, CDR2 FYNNEI. This CDR3 comprises 14 residues. The CDR3 DNA reads as TGTGCCAGCAGTGTGGAGGGTCAGACCGGGGAGCTGTTTTTT. This gives the protein CASSVEGQTGELFF.

This sequence joins TRBV11-3 and TRBJ2-5; 11 bases fit TRBD1. The last part of the DNA fits TRBJ2-7 better; the J call may be wrong. CDR3 length: 14 amino acids. Germline values: CDR1 SGHNT, CDR2 YENEEA. CDR3 amino acids: CASSSDRGLGEQYF. In nucleotides, the CDR3 is TGTGCCAGCAGCTCGGACAGGGGGCTCGGCGAGCAGTACTTC.

The chain carries TRBV5-1 and TRBJ1-4, with TRBD1 matching 10 bases. Trimming removed 3 bases from V and 4 bases from J; junction bases left unmatched: 3. The CDR3 is 15 amino acids. CDR1 SGHRS and CDR2 YFSETQ come from the germline V gene. The DNA of the CDR3 is TGCGCCAGCAGCTGGGGGACAGGGGATAATGAAAAACTGTTTTTT. Its translation is CASSWGTGDNEKLFF.

The rearrangement links TRBV5-4 to TRBJ2-7, with 8 bases identical to TRBD2. This CDR3 has 14 amino acids. J lost 2 bases, V lost 0 bases, and 1 base had no gene match. CDR1 and CDR2 from the germline V gene are SGHNT and YYREEE (reference sequence). DNA of the CDR3: TGTGCCAGCAGCTTGGCGGGGGGGCCCTACGAGCAGTACTTC. It codes for CASSLAGGPYEQYF. Together with reference TRBV5-4 and TRBJ2-7, the CDR3 gives the full variable domain: ETGVTQSPTHLIKTRGQQVTLRCSSQSGHNTVSWYQQALGQGPQFIFQYYREEENGRGNFPPRFSGLQFPNYSSELNVNALELDDSALYLCASSLAGGPYEQYFGPGTRLTVT.

This rearrangement joins TRBV5-4 to TRBJ1-2; D might be TRBD1 (6 bases). Germline values: CDR1 SGHNT, CDR2 YYREEE (reference sequence). This CDR3 has 15 residues. Trimming took off 4 bases at V and 1 base at J, with 14 bases between the two ends. In nucleotides, the CDR3 is TGTGCCAGCAGCCGGGGACATTCCCTTAACTATGGCTACACCTTC. As protein: CASSRGHSLNYGYTF.

V gene TRBV7-9 combines with J gene TRBJ2-3; the D gene is possibly TRBD1 (5 bases). Germline CDR1 is SEHNR and CDR2 is FQNEAQ (reference sequence). CDR3 length: 14 residues. V shed 11 bases and J shed 3 bases, with 18 bases lying between them. CDR3 in DNA: TGTGCCGGCGGCAGGGCTGGACGAACAGATACGCAGTATTTT. It translates to CAGGRAGRTDTQYF.